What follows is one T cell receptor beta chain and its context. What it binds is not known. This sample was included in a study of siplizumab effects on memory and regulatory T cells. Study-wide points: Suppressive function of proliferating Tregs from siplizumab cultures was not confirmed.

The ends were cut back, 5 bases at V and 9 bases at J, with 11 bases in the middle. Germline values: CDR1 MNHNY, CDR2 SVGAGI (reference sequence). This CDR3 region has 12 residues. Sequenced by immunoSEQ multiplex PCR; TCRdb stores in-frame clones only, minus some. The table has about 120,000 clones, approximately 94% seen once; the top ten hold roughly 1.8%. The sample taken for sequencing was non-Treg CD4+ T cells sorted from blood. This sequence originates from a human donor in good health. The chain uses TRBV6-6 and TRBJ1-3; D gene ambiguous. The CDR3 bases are TGTGCCAGCAGTAACTACGGTGCCACCATATATTTT. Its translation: CASSNYGATIYF.